One and the same sample provided the 27 T cell receptor beta chains below, sequenced in a study of blood T cell repertoires in COVID-19. Repertoires were generated with immunoSEQ multiplex PCR, while TCRdb's copy carries only in-frame clones and drops some. The data show roughly 97,000 clones, with approximately 80% seen just once and around a quarter held by the top ten. What was sequenced was peripheral blood. The origin of the receptors is a man aged 55 to 70 with acute or convalescent COVID-19.

This clone appeared a few times. The CDR3 here is CASNQRGGSPLHF. For the CDR3, the DNA is TGTGCCAGTAACCAACGCGGTGGGTCACCCCTCCACTTT. V usage is TRBV19 and J usage is TRBJ1-6; no firm D call. The CDR3 contains 13 residues. The V end was cut by 7 bases, the J end by 10 bases, with 14 bases between. Germline CDR1 reads LNHDA; CDR2 reads SQIVND (reference sequence).

This chain links TRBV9 with TRBJ2-1, with 8 bases fitting TRBD2. The CDR3 is made up of 15 amino acids. Per germline, CDR1 SGDLS and CDR2 YYNGEE. V lost 0 bases and J lost 4; bases outside the gene matches: 3. The CDR3 sequence is CASSVESGSYNEQFF. DNA for the CDR3: TGTGCCAGCAGCGTAGAAAGCGGGAGTTACAATGAGCAGTTCTTC.

The V call is TRBV6-2 or TRBV6-3, the J call TRBJ2-1; 9 nucleotides match TRBD2. V was pared by 6 bases and J by 2 bases, with 5 bases of the junction left unmatched. CDR1 and CDR2 from the germline V gene are MNHEY and SVGEGT. This CDR3 has 15 amino acids. The CDR3 loop reads CASSRAGGAYNEQFF. In DNA, the CDR3 is TGTGCCAGCAGCCGGGCGGGGGGGGCCTACAATGAGCAGTTCTTC.

This clone was detected once. The same CDR3 also results from other DNA sequences found in this sample. The CDR3 reads CASSLGQNQPQHF. For the CDR3, the DNA is TGCGCCAGCAGCTTGGGCCAGAATCAGCCCCAGCATTTT. The V and J genes are TRBV5-1 and TRBJ1-5; no clear D. V lost 0 bases to trimming and J lost 4 bases, with 5 bases between them. The germline gives CDR1 SGHRS, CDR2 YFSETQ. CDR3 size: 13 residues.

The chain employs TRBV5-6 and TRBJ2-1; 7 positions agree with TRBD1. CDR1 and CDR2 (germline): SGHDT, YYEEEE. CDR3 length: 16 amino acids. V trimming: 4 bases; J trimming: 2 bases; junction bases outside the gene matches: 9. CDR3 protein: CASSRERGLTYNEQFF. Here the CDR3 DNA reads TGTGCCAGCAGCCGGGAAAGGGGGCTGACCTACAATGAGCAGTTCTTC.

The genes are TRBV5-1 and TRBJ2-1; D is possibly TRBD1 (8 bases). CDR3 size: 16 residues. V gave up 4 bases and J gave up 3 bases, with 17 bases separating them. In germline, CDR1 is SGHRS, CDR2 YFSETQ. Here the CDR3 reads CASSGGQGGGYNEQFF. CDR3 in DNA: TGCGCCAGCAGCGGAGGACAGGGAGGGGGCTACAATGAGCAGTTCTTC.

The rearrangement joins TRBV19 to TRBJ2-7; D not certain. Deletions cut 3 bases from V and 7 bases from J, with 13 bases between. The CDR3 has 13 amino acids. CDR1 and CDR2 from the germline V gene are LNHDA and SQIVND (reference sequence). The CDR3 sequence: CASSMASTGEQYV. The CDR3 DNA follows: TGTGCCAGTAGTATGGCCTCGACTGGAGAGCAGTACGTC.

The chain joins TRBV21-1 to TRBJ2-7; the D call TRBD1 from the table was never checked on the DNA. TRBV21-1 constitutes a pseudogene. CDR3 length equals 15 residues. In DNA form, the CDR3 reads TGTGCCAGCAGCAAGTGGCGGGACAGGAACTACGAGCAGTACTTC. The encoded protein is CASSKWRDRNYEQYF.

The genes are TRBV2 and TRBJ1-1; possible D gene TRBD1, 5 bases. Germline loops: CDR1 SNHLY, CDR2 FYNNEI. The CDR3 length is 14 residues. Between the trimmed V and J ends, which lost 8 bases and 4 bases, there was a span of 17 bases. The DNA of the CDR3 is TGTGCCAGCTTAGTCCGACGGGGGACCACTGAAGCTTTCTTT. Amino acid sequence: CASLVRRGTTEAFF.

The table lists this clone with a few counts. The gene calls are TRBV28 and TRBJ2-3, with 9 positions matching TRBD1. The CDR3 spans 16 residues. V shed 3 bases, J shed 6 bases, and the junction held 10 bases outside the gene matches. Germline CDR1 MDHEN, CDR2 SYDVKM. The chain's CDR3 is CASSLAGTGFDDTQYF. The CDR3 DNA sequence: TGTGCCAGCAGTTTGGCCGGGACAGGGTTCGACGATACGCAGTATTTT.

The chain is built from TRBV19 and TRBJ2-3, with 13 bases that match TRBD2. Germline CDR1 LNHDA, CDR2 SQIVND (reference sequence). This CDR3 comprises 16 residues. The V segment lost 4 bases and the J segment 2 bases; nucleotides outside the gene matches: 3. CDR3 coding DNA: TGTGCCAGTAGTAGGGGACTAGCGGGACTCACAGATACGCAGTATTTT. Its translation is CASSRGLAGLTDTQYF.

Only one count was recorded for this clone. The chain carries TRBV10-3 and TRBJ1-2, with TRBD1 identical over 8 bases. Trimming at V came to 8 bases and at J to 4 bases, leaving 9 bases not matched to a gene. Germline values: CDR1 ENHRY, CDR2 SYGVKD. The CDR3 length is 14 residues. The CDR3 bases are TGTGCCATCGAGAGCGGACAGGGCGTCTATGGCTACACCTTC. Translated, it gives CAIESGQGVYGYTF.

This clone was picked up one time. The CDR3 DNA follows: TGTGCCAGTTCAAACAGGGGGCAGGAGACCCAGTACTTC. Amino acids: CASSNRGQETQYF. The chain has TRBV6-5 and TRBJ2-5, with 9 bases identical to TRBD1. The length of the CDR3 is 13 residues. Germline CDR1 is MNHEY and CDR2 is SVGAGI. Losses at the gene ends were 9 bases for V and 5 bases for J; bases not matched to a gene: 7.

The chain uses TRBV5-1 and TRBJ2-2, with D tentatively TRBD2 (6 bases). The CDR3 extends over 15 amino acids. Germline V gives CDR1 SGHRS, CDR2 YFSETQ. Trimming removed 0 bases from V and 4 bases from J, with 10 bases in between. For the CDR3, the DNA is TGCGCCAGCAGCTTGGCGGTGGGAGGCACCGGGGAGCTGTTTTTT. Translating it yields CASSLAVGGTGELFF. Combining the CDR3 with reference TRBV5-1 and TRBJ2-2 gives the whole variable domain KAGVTQTPRYLIKTRGQQVTLSCSPISGHRSVSWYQQTPGQGLQFLFEYFSETQRNKGNFPGRFSGRQFSNSRSEMNVSTLELGDSALYLCASSLAVGGTGELFFGEGSRLTVL.

This chain joins TRBV24-1 and TRBJ1-5; D gene uncertain. CDR1 is KGHDR, CDR2 SFDVKD, per germline. V shed 5 bases and J shed 3 bases, with 10 bases lying between them. This CDR3 comprises 14 residues. Here the CDR3 DNA reads TGTGCCACCAGTGCATACACCTCCAATCAGCCCCAGCATTTT. This translates into CATSAYTSNQPQHF.

The chain is built from TRBV29-1 and TRBJ1-4; a weak D match, TRBD1 (6 bases). The ends were cut back, 4 bases at V and 2 bases at J, with 11 bases in the middle. This CDR3 has 14 amino acids. CDR1 and CDR2 from the germline V gene are SQVTM and ANQGSEA. CDR3 amino acids: CSVARGATNEKLFF. For the CDR3, the DNA is TGCAGCGTTGCTCGGGGGGCCACTAATGAAAAACTGTTTTTT.

This rearrangement joins TRBV29-1 to TRBJ2-3, with D hard to call. Germline V gives CDR1 SQVTM, CDR2 ANQGSEA. The CDR3 runs to 13 residues. V was cut by 3 bases and J by 4 bases, with 11 bases left in between. The CDR3 loop is CSVDRVAPDTQYF. The CDR3 DNA reads as TGCAGCGTTGACCGGGTGGCCCCAGATACGCAGTATTTT.

V and J are TRBV5-6 and TRBJ2-1; D possibly corresponds to TRBD2 (6 bases). Per the germline V gene, CDR1 is SGHDT and CDR2 is YYEEEE. This CDR3 has 12 residues. Trimming pared 4 bases from V and 15 bases from J, leaving 17 bases between. The CDR3 reads CASSRSPGLPFF. The CDR3 DNA is TGTGCCAGCAGCCGCTCACCGGGACTTCCGTTCTTC.

The chain is built from TRBV19 and TRBJ2-3, with 8 bases lining up with TRBD2. The germline gives CDR1 LNHDA, CDR2 SQIVND (reference sequence). Germline trimming cut 5 bases from V and 4 bases from J; bases unmatched to any gene: 8. This CDR3 contains 15 residues. This chain's CDR3 is CASSLAAGEADTQYF. In DNA, the CDR3 is TGTGCCAGTAGTCTTGCAGCGGGAGAGGCAGATACGCAGTATTTT.

V and J are TRBV27 and TRBJ1-5, with 8 bases aligning to TRBD1. Per the germline V gene, CDR1 is MNHEY and CDR2 is SMNVEV (reference sequence). V gave up 6 bases and J gave up 3 bases; unmatched junction bases: 10. This CDR3 has 16 residues. CDR3: CASSPDRVDNNQPQHF. The CDR3 DNA reads as TGTGCCAGCAGCCCGGACAGGGTGGACAACAATCAGCCCCAGCATTTT.

The CDR3 DNA follows: TGTGCCTGTATTAAGGTCGGGGCCGGGGAGCTGTTTTTT. This encodes CACIKVGAGELFF. The V call is TRBV30, the J call TRBJ2-2; maybe TRBD2 (5 bases). The CDR3 consists of 13 residues. The V gene's germline CDR1 is GTSNPN and CDR2 SVGIG (reference sequence). V shed 6 bases and J shed 6 bases, with 14 bases lying between them.

The J gene is TRBJ1-1, the V gene TRBV10-3; the D is unclear. Per germline, CDR1 ENHRY and CDR2 SYGVKD. The CDR3 consists of 15 residues. The germline V and J ends were trimmed by 0 bases and 3 bases, with 11 bases remaining between them. CDR3: CAISESSSTDTEAFF. CDR3 nucleotides: TGTGCCATCAGTGAGTCGTCAAGTACGGACACTGAAGCTTTCTTT.

V is TRBV6-1 and J is TRBJ1-5, with a weak D call TRBD1 (6 bases). This CDR3 region has 15 residues. V gave up 6 bases and J gave up 0 bases, with 12 bases separating them. The germline V gene has CDR1 MNHNS and CDR2 SASEGT. In DNA, the CDR3 is TGTGCCAGCAGCCGACAGGTATATAGCAATCAGCCCCAGCATTTT. This codes for CASSRQVYSNQPQHF.

The chain employs TRBV5-5 and TRBJ2-2, with no clear D. CDR1 SGHKS and CDR2 YYEKEE come from the germline V gene (reference sequence). V lost 0 bases, J lost 4 bases, and 4 bases lay in between. This CDR3 spans 13 amino acids. The CDR3 DNA reads TGTGCCAGCAGCTTGGGAGTCACCGGGGAGCTGTTTTTT. Its protein product is CASSLGVTGELFF.

This clone was counted only a few times. V and J are TRBV11-2 and TRBJ2-1; 14 positions agree with TRBD2. This CDR3 region has 16 residues. CDR1 and CDR2 (germline): SGHAT, FQNNGV. After removal of 4 bases from V and 8 bases from J, the junction contained 7 bases not matched to a gene. The CDR3 DNA sequence: TGTGCCAGCAGCTCCGGGACTAGCGGGAGTTATTATGAGCAGTTCTTC. Its protein is CASSSGTSGSYYEQFF.

This rearrangement joins TRBV19 to TRBJ1-1; maybe TRBD1 (6 bases). The length of the CDR3 is 15 residues. The V end lost 3 bases, the J end lost 0 bases, and 11 bases lay between the germline ends. Per germline, CDR1 LNHDA and CDR2 SQIVND (reference sequence). CDR3 residues: CASSMPGALNTEAFF. For the CDR3, the DNA is TGTGCCAGTAGTATGCCAGGGGCCCTGAACACTGAAGCTTTCTTT.

V and J are TRBV6-2 or TRBV6-3 and TRBJ1-1, with 8 bases matching TRBD1. With 2 bases clipped from V and 1 base from J, the junction kept 12 bases outside the gene matches. Germline values: CDR1 MNHEY, CDR2 SVGEGT. CDR3 size: 18 residues. CDR3 residues: CASSYRSGQGGRNTEAFF. DNA for the CDR3: TGTGCCAGCAGTTACAGATCTGGACAGGGTGGAAGGAACACTGAAGCTTTCTTT.